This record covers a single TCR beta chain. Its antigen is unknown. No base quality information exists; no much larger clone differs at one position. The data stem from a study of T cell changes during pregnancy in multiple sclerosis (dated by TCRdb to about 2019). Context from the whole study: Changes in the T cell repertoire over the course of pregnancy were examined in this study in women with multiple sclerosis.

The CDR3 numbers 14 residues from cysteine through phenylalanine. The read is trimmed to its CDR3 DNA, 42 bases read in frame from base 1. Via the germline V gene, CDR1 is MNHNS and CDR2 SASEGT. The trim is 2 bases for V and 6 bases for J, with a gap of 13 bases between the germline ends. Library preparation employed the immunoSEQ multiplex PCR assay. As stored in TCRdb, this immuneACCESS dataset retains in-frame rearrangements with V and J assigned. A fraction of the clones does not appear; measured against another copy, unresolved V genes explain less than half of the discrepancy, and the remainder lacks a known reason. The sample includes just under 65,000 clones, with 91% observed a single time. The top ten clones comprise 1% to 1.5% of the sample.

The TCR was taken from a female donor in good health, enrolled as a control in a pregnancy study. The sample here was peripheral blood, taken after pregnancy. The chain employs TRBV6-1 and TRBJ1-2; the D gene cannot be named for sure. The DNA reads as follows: TGTGCCAGCAGTGAACGGGGTAGGCTAAATGGCTACACCTTC. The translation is CASSERGRLNGYTF.